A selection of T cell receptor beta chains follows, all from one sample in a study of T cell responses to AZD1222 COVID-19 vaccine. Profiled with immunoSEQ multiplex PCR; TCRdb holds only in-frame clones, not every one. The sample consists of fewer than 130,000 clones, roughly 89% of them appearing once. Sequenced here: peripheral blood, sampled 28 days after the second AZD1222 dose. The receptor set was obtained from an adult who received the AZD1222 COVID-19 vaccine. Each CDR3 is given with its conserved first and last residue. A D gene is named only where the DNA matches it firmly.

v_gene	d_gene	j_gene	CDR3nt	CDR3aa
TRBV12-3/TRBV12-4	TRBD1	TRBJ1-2	TGTGCCAGCAGTCAGGGACAGGGTCGCGGCTACACCTTC	CASSQGQGRGYTF
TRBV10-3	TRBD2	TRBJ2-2	TGTGCCATCAGCGGCGGGGACTACAACACCGGGGAGCTGTTTTTT	CAISGGDYNTGELFF
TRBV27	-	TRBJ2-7	TGTGCCAGCAGATCGCCGGGTAACTCCTACGAGCAGTACTTC	CASRSPGNSYEQYF
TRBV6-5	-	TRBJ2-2	TGTACCAGCAATATTGGGCACACCGGGGAGCTGTTTTTT	CTSNIGHTGELFF
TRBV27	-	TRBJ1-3	TGTGCCAGCAGTCGCACTAGCTTAGGGAACACCATATATTTT	CASSRTSLGNTIYF
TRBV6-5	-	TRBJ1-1	TGTGCCAGCAGCCGCCCCGGGAACACTGAAGCTTTCTTT	CASSRPGNTEAFF
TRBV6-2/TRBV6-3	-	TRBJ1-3	TGTGCCAGCAGTTACTCGCCTCACGGGGGACCTGGAAACACCATATATTTT	CASSYSPHGGPGNTIYF
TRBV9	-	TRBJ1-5	TGTGCCAGCAGCGCCAGCGGGGTGGGGCAGCCCCAGCATTTT	CASSASGVGQPQHF
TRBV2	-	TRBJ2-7	TGTGCCAGCAGGTTGCAGTTGGGCAGGGGAGGGGAGCAGTACTTC	CASRLQLGRGGEQYF
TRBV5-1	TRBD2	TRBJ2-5	TGCGCCAGCAGCTACGCTAGCGGGGGCTCCCAAGAGACCCAGTACTTC	CASSYASGGSQETQYF
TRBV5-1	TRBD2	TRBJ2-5	TGCGCCAGCAGCCTAACTAGCGGCCTCGTAGAGACCCAGTACTTC	CASSLTSGLVETQYF
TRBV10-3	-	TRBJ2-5	TGTGCCATCAGTGAGTCGAAGTTGTTAGAGGTTATGGGTTCGAAGACCCAGTACTTC	CAISESKLLEVMGSKTQYF
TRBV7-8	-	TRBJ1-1	TGTGCCAGCAGCTTAGTTCAGCACCCGGACGACACTGAAGCTTTCTTT	CASSLVQHPDDTEAFF
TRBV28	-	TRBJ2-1	TGTGCCAGCAGTTCAGTGGGGGACTACAATGAGCAGTTCTTC	CASSSVGDYNEQFF